These 18 T cell receptor beta chains came from one sample sequenced in a study of T-cell memory formation after mild COVID-19. TCRdb re-called the 5' RACE reads with MiXCR, one entry per CDR3 protein. The profile shows roughly 350,000 distinct CDR3 sequences, 28% of them singletons. Sequenced sample: PBMCs or a T cell subset sorted from them (not recorded which). These receptors were collected from an adult woman who had mild COVID-19 (a few samples of this study predate the infection). Cell type and time point are not known.

This sequence joins TRBV2 and TRBJ2-3; no clear D. Germline V gene sequence: CDR1 SNHLY, CDR2 FYNNEI. V dropped 0 bases and J dropped 2 bases, with 6 bases sitting between them. The CDR3 is made up of 14 amino acids. CDR3 loop: CASSEAQSTDTQYF. The CDR3, as DNA: TGTGCCAGCAGTGAAGCGCAATCCACAGATACGCAGTATTTT.

This clonotype was picked up a small number of times. This sequence joins TRBV12-3 or TRBV12-4 and TRBJ2-5; D remains unclear. This CDR3 is 12 amino acids long. V lost 6 bases and J 0 bases, leaving 5 bases between the germline ends. Written as DNA, the CDR3 is TGTGCCAGCAGCTTACACCAAGAGACCCAGTACTTC. Translating gives CASSLHQETQYF.

The V and J genes are TRBV18 and TRBJ2-5; 8 bases map to TRBD2. This CDR3 is 16 amino acids long. Germline CDR1 KGHSH, CDR2 LQKENI. Trimming cost V 2 bases and J 4 bases; bases outside gene matches: 9. The CDR3 DNA sequence: TGTGCCAGCTCACCAGGGGGAGCGGGAGTTGGAGAGACCCAGTACTTC. Encoded protein: CASSPGGAGVGETQYF.

This sequence joins TRBV6-5 and TRBJ2-3, with D uncertain. Deletions cut 0 bases from V and 6 bases from J, with 7 bases between. CDR3 size: 13 residues. Germline CDR1 is MNHEY and CDR2 is SVGAGI. CDR3 in amino acids: CASSYSLRDTQYF. The CDR3, as DNA: TGTGCCAGCAGTTACTCTCTGAGGGATACGCAGTATTTT.

This chain joins TRBV12-3 or TRBV12-4 and TRBJ2-1; D remains ambiguous. V lost 6 bases, J lost 3 bases, and 15 bases lay in between. This CDR3 spans 15 amino acids. The CDR3 sequence: CASSPVGTLYNEQFF. CDR3 in DNA: TGTGCCAGCAGCCCGGTTGGTACCCTCTACAATGAGCAGTTCTTC.

This clonotype was counted between two and nine times. The CDR3 sequence is CASSVPETGSYEQYF. The CDR3 nucleotides are TGTGCCAGCAGCGTGCCGGAAACAGGCTCCTACGAGCAGTACTTC. The genes are TRBV7-9 and TRBJ2-7; TRBD1 is a possible D gene (5 bases). CDR3 length: 15 residues. The germline V gene has CDR1 SEHNR and CDR2 FQNEAQ (reference sequence). V shed 5 bases and J shed 0 bases, with 14 bases lying between them.

As regards this clonotype: At one end the junction does not follow the germline gene, possibly because of a read error. The gene calls are TRBV7-9 and TRBJ1-1; D unresolved. CDR1 is SEHNR and CDR2 is FQNEAQ in the germline V gene (reference sequence). This CDR3 spans 9 amino acids. Written as DNA, the CDR3 is TGTGCCAGCAGCCCAGGCCTTCTTTTT. Translated, it gives CASSPGLLF.

The V and J genes are TRBV5-1 and TRBJ2-2, with D perhaps TRBD1 (5 bases). Germline V gene lookup returns CDR1 SGHRS and CDR2 YFSETQ. The CDR3 extends over 14 amino acids. The V and J ends lost 7 bases and 4 bases respectively, with 14 bases between them. The CDR3 sequence is CASRYIRATGELFF. The CDR3 DNA sequence: TGCGCCAGCCGATACATCAGGGCCACCGGGGAGCTGTTTTTT. Based on the CDR3 plus reference TRBV5-1 and TRBJ2-2, the full variable domain is KAGVTQTPRYLIKTRGQQVTLSCSPISGHRSVSWYQQTPGQGLQFLFEYFSETQRNKGNFPGRFSGRQFSNSRSEMNVSTLELGDSALYLCASRYIRATGELFFGEGSRLTVL.

The J gene is TRBJ2-3, the V gene TRBV7-3, with 11 bases matching TRBD2. This CDR3 spans 17 amino acids. Germline V gene data show CDR1 as SGHTA and CDR2 as FQGTGA. V shed 4 bases and J 5 bases; nucleotides not matched to a gene: 11. CDR3 bases: TGTGCCAGCAGCTCGTCCTTAGCGGGGGGGCCCGGAGATACGCAGTATTTT. Its protein is CASSSSLAGGPGDTQYF.

This clonotype occurred a few times. The chain employs TRBV24-1 and TRBJ2-3; D unclear. CDR1 and CDR2 from the germline V gene are KGHDR and SFDVKD. V lost 4 bases and J 2 bases, leaving 21 bases between the germline ends. The CDR3 covers 18 residues. The CDR3 DNA is TGTGCCACCAGTGACTCCCCGAGTCGGGCAGGAGCCACAGATACGCAGTATTTT. It encodes CATSDSPSRAGATDTQYF.

This clonotype appeared a few times. The gene calls are TRBV3-1 and TRBJ2-7; tentatively, D is TRBD1 (6 bases). CDR1 is LGHDT and CDR2 is YNNKEL in the germline V gene (reference sequence). Between the trimmed V and J ends, which lost 1 base and 2 bases, there was a span of 12 bases. There are 15 residues in the CDR3. The chain's CDR3 is CASSQAAGDPYEQYF. As DNA, the CDR3 is TGTGCCAGCAGCCAAGCGGCAGGGGATCCCTACGAGCAGTACTTC.

The V call is TRBV27, the J call TRBJ1-2; D remains ambiguous. Germline V gives CDR1 MNHEY, CDR2 SMNVEV (reference sequence). Trimming removed 5 bases at V and 6 bases at J, with 16 bases between. The CDR3 is made up of 14 amino acids. The CDR3 bases are TGTGCCAGCAGTCACGCGATGGGAGGAAATGGCTACACCTTC. Its protein product is CASSHAMGGNGYTF.

The chain couples TRBV20-1 to TRBJ1-1; no reliable D call. This CDR3 is built from 14 residues. Deletions cut 1 base from V and 1 base from J, with 10 bases between. Germline CDR1 is DFQATT and CDR2 is SNEGSKA (reference sequence). The CDR3 DNA is TGCAGTGCTAGAGGACGAGGGTGGAACACTGAAGCTTTCTTT. Translation: CSARGRGWNTEAFF.

This clonotype was observed a few times. The V gene is TRBV6-5, the J gene TRBJ2-5; D remains ambiguous. Germline V gives CDR1 MNHEY, CDR2 SVGAGI. The CDR3 loop spans 13 amino acids. V lost 1 base and J lost 1, with 4 bases in between. The CDR3 DNA follows: TGTGCCAGCAGTTACTTCCCCCAAGAGACCCAGTACTTC. The encoded protein is CASSYFPQETQYF.

The V gene is TRBV2, the J gene TRBJ1-5, with 7 bases lining up with TRBD1. The length of the CDR3 is 14 residues. Per the germline V gene, CDR1 is SNHLY and CDR2 is FYNNEI. The V and J ends lost 3 bases and 7 bases, in that order; junction bases with no gene match: 6. CDR3 sequence: CASSDMTGRQPQHF. The CDR3 DNA follows: TGTGCCAGCAGTGACATGACAGGGAGGCAGCCCCAGCATTTT.

The gene calls are TRBV5-6 and TRBJ2-7; D call uncertain. This CDR3 is built from 15 residues. V lost 2 bases to trimming and J lost 4 bases, with 16 bases between them. Germline V gene lookup returns CDR1 SGHDT and CDR2 YYEEEE. CDR3 DNA sequence: TGTGCCAGCAGCTTATCCGGTTTCCTCGAATACGAGCAGTACTTC. Amino acid sequence: CASSLSGFLEYEQYF. The complete variable domain, with remaining parts taken from reference TRBV5-6 and TRBJ2-7, reads DAGVTQSPTHLIKTRGQQVTLRCSPKSGHDTVSWYQQALGQGPQFIFQYYEEEERQRGNFPDRFSGHQFPNYSSELNVNALLLGDSALYLCASSLSGFLEYEQYFGPGTRLTVT.

The chain joins TRBV27 to TRBJ1-2; 8 positions match TRBD1. Per the germline V gene, CDR1 is MNHEY and CDR2 is SMNVEV (reference sequence). The V and J ends lost 6 bases and 3 bases, in that order; junction bases with no gene match: 6. The CDR3 is 14 residues long. The chain's CDR3 is CASRPTGGDYGYTF. In nucleotides, the CDR3 is TGTGCCAGCAGGCCCACAGGGGGGGACTATGGCTACACCTTC.

This clonotype showed up just a few times. The rearrangement joins TRBV20-1 to TRBJ1-4; TRBD1 might be the D (5 bases). The germline V gene encodes CDR1 DFQATT and CDR2 SNEGSKA (reference sequence). V gave up 6 bases and J gave up 12 bases, with 11 bases separating them. CDR3 length equals 10 residues. DNA for the CDR3: TGCAGTGCGGGCCCGGGACAACTGTTTTTT. Translation: CSAGPGQLFF.